This T cell receptor (beta chain) was identified during a study of neurological immune-mediated disorders. This CDR3 has 15 amino acids. Germline CDR1 SGHTA, CDR2 FQGNSA. Trimming removed 7 bases from V and 1 base from J, with 13 bases in between. Many counts were recorded for this clonotype. TCRdb processed the 5' RACE reads anew with MiXCR; each CDR3 protein has one entry. The repertoire holds under 35,000 distinct CDR3 sequences, with about 14% as singletons. The time point: technical triplicate 2. The sequence came from a female donor with HTLV-1-associated myelopathy (HAM/TSP). V usage is TRBV7-2 and J usage is TRBJ2-2; D gene ambiguous. The sample consisted of CD4+ T cells from blood. The CDR3 DNA follows: TGTGCCAGCACCTCCCGCCGACAGAACACCGGGGAGCTGTTTTTT. Its protein is CASTSRRQNTGELFF.